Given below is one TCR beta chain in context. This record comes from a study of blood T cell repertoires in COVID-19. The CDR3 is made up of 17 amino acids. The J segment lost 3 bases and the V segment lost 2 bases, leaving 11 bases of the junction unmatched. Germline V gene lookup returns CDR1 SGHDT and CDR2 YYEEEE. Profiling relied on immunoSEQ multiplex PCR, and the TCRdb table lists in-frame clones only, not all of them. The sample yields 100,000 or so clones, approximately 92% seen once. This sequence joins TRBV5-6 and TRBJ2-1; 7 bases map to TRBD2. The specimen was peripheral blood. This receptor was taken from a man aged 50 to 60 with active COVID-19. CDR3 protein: CASSFPNSGKNYNEQFF. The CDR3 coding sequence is TGTGCCAGCAGCTTTCCTAACAGCGGGAAAAACTACAATGAGCAGTTCTTC.